The rows below give T cell receptor beta chains drawn from one sample of a study of T cell responses to AZD1222 COVID-19 vaccine. Clones were read by immunoSEQ multiplex PCR, and TCRdb kept only the in-frame ones, dropping some. Recorded for this sample: about 140,000 clones. The sample comprised peripheral blood. Every receptor here comes from an adult in good health. CDR3s include the opening cysteine and the closing phenylalanine or tryptophan. D genes are given only for firm matches.

len: 16; v_gene: TRBV27; d_gene: NA; CDR3aa: CASSLYMGVGGTEAFF
len: 15; v_gene: TRBV27; d_gene: TRBD2; CDR3aa: CASSFGLAGYNEQFF
len: 11; v_gene: TRBV2; d_gene: NA; CDR3aa: CASSSSQKAFF
len: 14; v_gene: TRBV11-2; d_gene: TRBD2; CDR3aa: CASSWTSGPGELFF
len: 17; v_gene: TRBV5-1; d_gene: TRBD1; CDR3aa: CASSRQGIQSYNSPLHF
len: 17; v_gene: TRBV6-4; d_gene: NA; CDR3aa: CASSDSIPHPFALTQYF
len: 16; v_gene: TRBV5-1; d_gene: NA; CDR3aa: CASSLDGGRTFEGYTF
len: 13; v_gene: TRBV7-9; d_gene: TRBD2; CDR3aa: CASSWGGLETQYF
len: 12; v_gene: TRBV6-2/TRBV6-3; d_gene: NA; CDR3aa: CASSLPGPEAFF
len: 15; v_gene: TRBV28; d_gene: TRBD1; CDR3aa: CASSFPTGANYGYTF
len: 14; v_gene: TRBV19; d_gene: NA; CDR3aa: CASSPGTPRETQYF
len: 14; v_gene: TRBV2; d_gene: NA; CDR3aa: CASSLAGITGELFF
len: 15; v_gene: TRBV4-3; d_gene: TRBD1; CDR3aa: CASSQVGTGDHEQYF
len: 15; v_gene: TRBV19; d_gene: TRBD1; CDR3aa: CASSFWGQGQETQYF
len: 13; v_gene: TRBV27; d_gene: NA; CDR3aa: CATALTENTEAFF
len: 15; v_gene: TRBV5-1; d_gene: NA; CDR3aa: CASSLEGSLSEKLFF
len: 15; v_gene: TRBV18; d_gene: NA; CDR3aa: CASSPTLGQNTEAFF
len: 15; v_gene: TRBV11-3; d_gene: NA; CDR3aa: CASSPRAGEWYGYTF
len: 15; v_gene: TRBV7-9; d_gene: NA; CDR3aa: CASSLGSGDNSPLHF
len: 16; v_gene: TRBV5-4; d_gene: TRBD1; CDR3aa: CASSRTGELIQETQYF
len: 14; v_gene: TRBV7-2; d_gene: TRBD1; CDR3aa: CASSLGQGYTEAFF
len: 12; v_gene: TRBV7-2; d_gene: NA; CDR3aa: CASSLGAGARYF
len: 15; v_gene: TRBV7-9; d_gene: TRBD1; CDR3aa: CASSGQGLMTDTQYF
len: 14; v_gene: TRBV19; d_gene: NA; CDR3aa: CASGEALTNTEAFF